Below are 32 T cell receptor beta chains sequenced from a single sample in a study of cytomegalovirus exposure and HLA in healthy donors. The PCR made use of 60 Vbeta and 13 Jbeta primers. The repertoire was sequenced with immunoSEQ multiplex PCR; TCRdb's copy has only in-frame clones and lacks some. The top ten hold 1.5% to 2% of the sample, which has about 200,000 clones, about 70% seen once. Input material: PBMCs. These TCRs come from a young woman in good health and CMV-seronegative.

This sequence joins TRBV18 and TRBJ1-6, with D perhaps matching TRBD1 (6 bases). Germline CDR1 reads KGHSH; CDR2 reads LQKENI. The CDR3 covers 15 residues. V lost 3 bases to trimming and J lost 6 bases, with 12 bases between them. CDR3 protein: CASSPTEGVNSPLHF. The CDR3 nucleotides are TGTGCCAGCTCACCGACTGAGGGGGTTAATTCACCCCTCCACTTT.

This CDR3 reads CASSLGTLAGERNEQFF. DNA for the CDR3: TGTGCCAGCAGCTTGGGAACGCTAGCGGGAGAGAGGAATGAGCAGTTCTTC. The rearrangement uses TRBV7-2 and TRBJ2-1, with 10 bases aligning to TRBD2. This CDR3 is built from 17 residues. V trimming: 3 bases; J trimming: 7 bases; junction bases outside the gene matches: 12. Germline assignment: CDR1 SGHTA and CDR2 FQGNSA.

This chain links TRBV5-5 with TRBJ1-5, with TRBD1 matching 8 bases. Trimming took 1 base from V and 4 from J; bases not matched to a gene: 4. CDR1 SGHKS and CDR2 YYEKEE come from the germline V gene (reference sequence). The CDR3 covers 15 residues. The CDR3, as DNA: TGTGCCAGCAGCTTGTTTCAGGGGGCAAATCAGCCCCAGCATTTT. Protein product: CASSLFQGANQPQHF.

The chain is built from TRBV7-7 and TRBJ2-3; D not resolved. Trimming cost V 2 bases and J 2 bases, with 11 bases left between them. CDR1 is SSHAT and CDR2 is FNYEAQ in the germline V gene (reference sequence). The CDR3 is made up of 15 amino acids. CDR3 residues: CASSLLSGATDTQYF. The CDR3 DNA is TGTGCCAGCAGCTTACTCTCCGGAGCCACAGATACGCAGTATTTT.

Comment on this clone: An end of the junction differs from the germline gene, which may be a read error. The chain recombines TRBV7-9 with TRBJ1-5; D remains ambiguous. This CDR3 comprises 13 residues. Looked up from germline, CDR1 is SEHNR and CDR2 is FQNEAQ (reference sequence). The CDR3 spells CSSRPILAEPQHF. CDR3 in DNA: TGTTCCAGCAGGCCTATCCTTGCGGAGCCCCAGCATTTT.

The rearrangement uses TRBV19 and TRBJ2-3, with D tentatively TRBD2 (6 bases). CDR1 is LNHDA and CDR2 is SQIVND in the germline V gene (reference sequence). This CDR3 is built from 13 residues. Trimming took off 7 bases at V and 1 base at J, with 9 bases between the two ends. CDR3 protein: CASIGEGTDTQYF. As DNA, the CDR3 is TGTGCCAGTATTGGGGAGGGCACAGATACGCAGTATTTT.

The V call is TRBV21-1, the J call TRBJ2-7; the table's D call TRBD2 went unverified against the DNA. TRBV21-1 is listed as a pseudogene. This CDR3 region has 19 residues. The chain's CDR3 is CASRVGWDFNGGGIYEQYF. In DNA form, the CDR3 reads TGTGCCAGCAGGGTAGGGTGGGATTTTAACGGAGGAGGTATTTACGAGCAGTACTTC.

The chain employs TRBV27 and TRBJ2-7; 11 nucleotides line up with TRBD2. The junction had 7 bases not matched to a gene; V was cut back by 6 bases and J by 3 bases. CDR1 is MNHEY and CDR2 is SMNVEV in the germline V gene (reference sequence). This CDR3 is 15 amino acids long. CDR3 nucleotides: TGTGCCAGCAGCCCACTAGCGGGAGCCCTCTACGAGCAGTACTTC. It codes for CASSPLAGALYEQYF.

The gene calls are TRBV7-3 and TRBJ1-6, with D perhaps TRBD1 (6 bases). The CDR3 covers 14 residues. Deletions cut 5 bases from V and 10 bases from J, with 15 bases between. Germline loops: CDR1 SGHTA, CDR2 FQGTGA. The CDR3 spells CASSLGGGRSPLHF. The CDR3 DNA reads TGTGCCAGCAGCCTCGGGGGGGGGCGATCACCCCTCCACTTT.

This chain joins TRBV18 and TRBJ2-7, with D possibly being TRBD1 (6 bases). Germline CDR1 and CDR2: KGHSH and LQKENI. The CDR3 loop spans 14 amino acids. With 6 bases removed from V and 5 bases from J, the gap between germline ends came to 17 bases. CDR3 amino acids: CASSFGAQGNEQYF. As DNA, the CDR3 is TGTGCCAGCTCCTTCGGGGCACAGGGAAACGAGCAGTACTTC.

The chain links TRBV11-2 to TRBJ1-4, with TRBD1 matching 7 bases. Germline loops: CDR1 SGHAT, CDR2 FQNNGV. V was pared by 5 bases and J by 7 bases, with 7 bases of the junction left unmatched. This CDR3 contains 14 residues. CDR3 nucleotide sequence: TGTGCCAGCAGCCCACAGGGGTATACTGAAAAACTGTTTTTT. It specifies CASSPQGYTEKLFF.

The chain joins TRBV7-9 to TRBJ1-4; D uncertain. Germline loops: CDR1 SEHNR, CDR2 FQNEAQ (reference sequence). The CDR3 consists of 14 residues. V lost 2 bases to trimming and J lost 4 bases, with 8 bases between them. CDR3 coding DNA: TGTGCCAGCAGCTTAACAGCAAGTAATGAAAAACTGTTTTTT. The encoded protein is CASSLTASNEKLFF.

This chain connects TRBV23-1 to TRBJ1-5; 8 bases map to TRBD1. TRBV23-1 is flagged as an ORF with uncertain function. The trim removed 0 bases at V and 6 bases at J, leaving 16 bases unmatched. The CDR3 extends over 19 amino acids. The chain's CDR3 is CASSQSLESSGGPTQPQHF. The CDR3 DNA is TGCGCCAGCAGTCAATCGTTAGAATCATCAGGGGGCCCCACTCAGCCCCAGCATTTT.

The chain joins TRBV28 to TRBJ1-2; D ambiguous. The CDR3 has 13 amino acids. Germline CDR1 reads MDHEN; CDR2 reads SYDVKM. Trimming pared 6 bases from V and 2 bases from J, leaving 10 bases between. DNA of the CDR3: TGTGCCAGCAGAGGAGGGTGGAACTATGGCTACACCTTC. Translated, it gives CASRGGWNYGYTF.

The gene calls are TRBV4-3 and TRBJ2-1, with 9 bases lining up with TRBD1. J lost 4 bases, V lost 0 bases, and 1 base had no gene match. CDR1 LGHNA and CDR2 YSLEER come from the germline V gene. The CDR3 covers 15 residues. The CDR3 DNA sequence: TGCGCCAGCAGCCAAGAGGGACAGGGTTACAATGAGCAGTTCTTC. Its translation is CASSQEGQGYNEQFF.

The chain joins TRBV11-2 to TRBJ2-7; possible D gene TRBD1, 6 bases. This CDR3 spans 18 amino acids. The V end was cut by 0 bases, the J end by 2 bases, with 20 bases between. Germline V gives CDR1 SGHAT, CDR2 FQNNGV. CDR3 bases: TGTGCCAGCAGCTTAGATCGTGGGGGCCCCAAGGGGGCCTACGAGCAGTACTTC. It encodes CASSLDRGGPKGAYEQYF. Filled out from reference TRBV11-2 and TRBJ2-7, the complete variable domain reads EAGVAQSPRYKIIEKRQSVAFWCNPISGHATLYWYQQILGQGPKLLIQFQNNGVVDDSQLPKDRFSAERLKGVDSTLKIQPAKLEDSAVYLCASSLDRGGPKGAYEQYFGPGTRLTVT.

CDR3 region: CASSRSTSYEQYF. The CDR3 DNA reads TGCGCCAGCAGCAGATCTACCTCCTACGAGCAGTACTTC. The rearrangement uses TRBV4-3 and TRBJ2-7; D is uncertain. Germline values: CDR1 LGHNA, CDR2 YSLEER. This CDR3 comprises 13 residues. The V and J ends lost 5 bases and 0 bases respectively, with 8 bases between them.

The chain combines TRBV18 with TRBJ1-1, with D unclear. Looked up from germline, CDR1 is KGHSH and CDR2 is LQKENI. The CDR3 totals 14 residues. Deletions cut 6 bases from V and 4 bases from J, with 15 bases between. CDR3 DNA sequence: TGTGCCAGCTCGCTACAGACCCTGAGCACTGAAGCTTTCTTT. This gives the protein CASSLQTLSTEAFF.

The sample holds one count of this clone. The genes are TRBV19 and TRBJ2-1; 9 nucleotides match TRBD1. The ends lost 5 bases at V and 7 bases at J; junction bases unmatched: 9. The CDR3 extends over 15 amino acids. In germline, CDR1 is LNHDA, CDR2 SQIVND (reference sequence). CDR3 protein: CASSHGGTGMNEQFF. CDR3 DNA sequence: TGTGCCAGTAGTCATGGCGGGACAGGGATGAATGAGCAGTTCTTC.

This chain links TRBV7-9 with TRBJ1-1, with TRBD1 as a possible D gene (6 bases). The CDR3 is made up of 15 amino acids. CDR1 is SEHNR and CDR2 is FQNEAQ in the germline V gene (reference sequence). Trimming pared 5 bases from V and 3 bases from J, leaving 16 bases between. This chain's CDR3 is CASSTRRTEDTEAFF. The CDR3 bases are TGTGCCAGCAGCACCCGCCGGACAGAGGACACTGAAGCTTTCTTT.

V is TRBV19 and J is TRBJ2-7; D call uncertain. Germline CDR1 reads LNHDA; CDR2 reads SQIVND (reference sequence). The CDR3 is 13 amino acids. V gave up 6 bases and J gave up 1 base, with 10 bases separating them. The CDR3 DNA reads TGTGCCAGTAGCCCGATTGCGTCCTACGAGCAGTACTTC. Translated, it gives CASSPIASYEQYF.

The V gene is TRBV7-2, the J gene TRBJ2-2; D remains unclear. Trimming removed 5 bases from V and 2 bases from J, with 12 bases in between. The CDR3 has 15 amino acids. CDR1 is SGHTA and CDR2 is FQGNSA in the germline V gene. CDR3 in DNA: TGTGCCAGCAGCGCCTTGGGCCGAAACACCGGGGAGCTGTTTTTT. It is translated as CASSALGRNTGELFF. The whole variable domain, remainder taken from reference TRBV7-2 and TRBJ2-2, is GAGVSQSPSNKVTEKGKDVELRCDPISGHTALYWYRQSLGQGLEFLIYFQGNSAPDKSGLPSDRFSAERTGGSVSTLTIQRTQQEDSAVYLCASSALGRNTGELFFGEGSRLTVL.

The rearrangement uses TRBV30 and TRBJ2-3, with D perhaps matching TRBD2 (6 bases). V was cut by 0 bases and J by 1 base, with 11 bases left in between. This CDR3 is 15 amino acids long. The V gene's germline CDR1 is GTSNPN and CDR2 SVGIG (reference sequence). The CDR3 loop reads CAWSVGRGRTDTQYF. CDR3 bases: TGTGCCTGGAGTGTGGGGCGGGGCCGCACAGATACGCAGTATTTT.

This clone was recorded a few times. V gene TRBV18 combines with J gene TRBJ1-2, with a weak D call TRBD1 (6 bases). V was shortened by 3 bases and J by 1 base, with 12 bases between the two germline ends. CDR3 size: 15 residues. The germline CDR1 and CDR2 sequences are KGHSH and LQKENI. CDR3 loop: CASSPADSFNYGYTF. The CDR3 coding sequence is TGTGCCAGCTCACCGGCGGACAGCTTTAACTATGGCTACACCTTC.

The chain links TRBV4-3 to TRBJ2-7, with TRBD2 as a possible D gene (6 bases). Trimming pared 0 bases from V and 6 bases from J, leaving 18 bases between. Germline-derived CDR1 and CDR2 are LGHNA and YSLEER. The CDR3 spans 16 residues. CDR3 in amino acids: CASSQDRALGRREQYF. CDR3 bases: TGCGCCAGCAGCCAAGATCGCGCCCTGGGGAGGCGCGAGCAGTACTTC.

This clone appeared once. The chain employs TRBV18 and TRBJ2-7; 11 positions agree with TRBD1. V shed 1 base, J shed 4 bases, and the junction held 6 bases outside the gene matches. Germline CDR1 is KGHSH and CDR2 is LQKENI. This CDR3 has 16 residues. CDR3 sequence reads: CASSPLVGQGVYEQYF. CDR3 DNA sequence: TGTGCCAGCTCACCACTGGTGGGACAGGGGGTTTACGAGCAGTACTTC.

V usage is TRBV2 and J usage is TRBJ2-7, with TRBD2 matching over 11 bases. V lost 8 bases to trimming and J lost 2 bases; unmatched junction nucleotides: 8. The CDR3 has 15 amino acids. Germline CDR1 is SNHLY and CDR2 is FYNNEI. CDR3 amino acids: CASCQTSGTPYEQYF. The CDR3 DNA reads TGTGCCAGCTGCCAGACTAGCGGGACTCCCTACGAGCAGTACTTC.

This chain's CDR3 is CASSPQIGGNEQFF. The CDR3 coding sequence is TGTGCCAGCTCACCACAAATCGGGGGCAATGAGCAGTTCTTC. The chain joins TRBV18 to TRBJ2-1; a weak D match, TRBD2 (6 bases). The CDR3 length is 14 residues. Trimming stripped 1 base from V and 6 bases from J, with 10 bases between. The germline CDR1 and CDR2 sequences are KGHSH and LQKENI. The variable domain in full, completed from reference TRBV18 and TRBJ2-1, reads NAGVMQNPRHLVRRRGQEARLRCSPMKGHSHVYWYRQLPEEGLKFMVYLQKENIIDESGMPKERFSAEFPKEGPSILRIQQVVRGDSAAYFCASSPQIGGNEQFFGPGTRLTVL.

The chain uses TRBV5-4 and TRBJ1-2, with D unresolved. Trimming removed 5 bases at V and 3 bases at J, with 8 bases between. Germline CDR1 reads SGHNT; CDR2 reads YYREEE (reference sequence). The CDR3 sequence is 12 residues long. The CDR3 spells CASSAPDYGYTF. The CDR3 DNA reads as TGTGCCAGCAGTGCCCCAGACTATGGCTACACCTTC.

The rearrangement joins TRBV11-2 to TRBJ2-5; 9 nucleotides line up with TRBD2. The CDR3 extends over 17 amino acids. V lost 0 bases to trimming and J lost 11 bases; unmatched junction nucleotides: 16. CDR1 is SGHAT and CDR2 is FQNNGV in the germline V gene. CDR3 region: CASSLDGSGGPFGKQYF. Written as DNA, the CDR3 is TGTGCCAGCAGCTTAGATGGGAGCGGGGGGCCGTTCGGAAAGCAGTACTTC.

The chain links TRBV7-3 to TRBJ2-1; 11 nucleotides align to TRBD2. V lost 5 bases and J lost 8; bases outside the gene matches: 8. CDR1 is SGHTA, CDR2 FQGTGA, per germline. The CDR3 is made up of 15 amino acids. The CDR3 reads CASSLATSGVDEQFF. The CDR3, as DNA: TGTGCCAGCAGCCTAGCGACTAGCGGGGTAGATGAGCAGTTCTTC.

This chain joins TRBV11-3 and TRBJ2-1; possibly TRBD2 for D (5 bases). The CDR3 is 15 residues long. The germline V gene has CDR1 SGHNT and CDR2 YENEEA. V was trimmed by 5 bases and J by 0 bases, leaving 11 bases between them. CDR3 DNA: TGTGCCAGCAGCCCGCCGGGGAGCTCCTACAATGAGCAGTTCTTC. Its protein product is CASSPPGSSYNEQFF.